This TCR beta chain was recorded in a study of blood T cell repertoires in COVID-19. The overall study: T cells, B-cell-depleted T cells, or PBMCs supplied cDNA or gDNA.

This clone was counted between two and nine times. In the authors' workflow: Reference gene primer amplification yielded estimated nucleated cell counts. Sequenced by immunoSEQ multiplex PCR; TCRdb stores in-frame clones only, minus some. V and J calls and clone size are given by that table; D and trimming were obtained from the DNA. The table has some 200,000 clones, about 90% seen once. The germline CDR1 and CDR2 sequences are SGHNT and YENEEA. This CDR3 has 19 amino acids. With 5 bases clipped from V and 0 bases from J, the junction kept 14 bases outside the gene matches. The chain has TRBV11-3 and TRBJ1-5; 9 bases match TRBD1. This clonotype originated in an older woman with COVID-19, enrolled during active disease. Material: peripheral blood. The CDR3: CASSNRDRAFSLSNQPQHF. The CDR3, as DNA: TGTGCCAGCAGCAACCGGGACAGGGCTTTTTCCCTTAGCAATCAGCCCCAGCATTTT.